A selection of T cell receptor beta chains follows, all from one sample in a study of blood T cells in healthy people across ages. One entry per CDR3 protein results from TCRdb running MiXCR on the 5' RACE reads. The data contain approximately 690,000 distinct CDR3 sequences, over 40% of them singletons. Source material: blood. The source of these receptors is a man older than 75 in good health. The CDR3 runs from the conserved cysteine through the conserved F or W. A D gene is named only where the DNA matches it firmly. The listing skips clone size in some rows; elsewhere it reads once, few, many or a size class.

d_gene	v_gene	j_gene	len	abundance	CDR3nt	CDR3aa
-	TRBV15	TRBJ2-3	14	-	TGTGCCACCAGCAGAGCTTCGAACACAGATACGCAGTATTTT	CATSRASNTDTQYF
-	TRBV12-3/TRBV12-4	TRBJ2-4	11	few	TGTGCCAGCCGCAGGGGGGACATTCAGTACTTC	CASRRGDIQYF
TRBD2	TRBV20-1	TRBJ2-4	14	-	TGCAGTGTTTATAGCGGGGGGCTGAAAAACATTCAGTACTTC	CSVYSGGLKNIQYF
-	TRBV10-1	TRBJ2-5	16	once	TGCGCCAGCAGTGAGTCGTCGAGGTTAGGGTACAATGAGCAGTACTTC	CASSESSRLGYNEQYF
-	TRBV16	TRBJ1-1	15	few	TGTGCCAGCAGCCAATCGACAGGAGTGAACACTGAAGCTTTCTTT	CASSQSTGVNTEAFF
-	TRBV30	TRBJ2-5	13	few	TGTGCCTGGAGTAGAGGCCTCCTGGCGACCCAGTACTTC	CAWSRGLLATQYF
-	TRBV5-1	TRBJ2-4	16	once	TGCGCCAGCAGCTTGATCCCAGAACTAGCCAAAAACATTCAGTACTTC	CASSLIPELAKNIQYF
-	TRBV7-2	TRBJ2-7	12	few	TGTGCCAGCAGCTTAAATGGGCTACCCCCGTACTTC	CASSLNGLPPYF
TRBD2	TRBV4-2	TRBJ2-4	19	-	TGTGCCAGCAGCCAAGGTGGTACTAGCGGGAGGGCGGGAGTGAACATTCAGTACTTC	CASSQGGTSGRAGVNIQYF
-	TRBV5-5	TRBJ1-5	14	-	TGTGCCAGCAGCGCACAGGGAGGGAATCAGCCCCAGCATTTT	CASSAQGGNQPQHF
-	TRBV6-1	TRBJ1-5	13	many	TGTGCCAGCAGTGAAGCGCTTCTTCAGCCCCAGCATTTT	CASSEALLQPQHF
-	TRBV6-5	TRBJ2-7	13	-	TGTGCCAGCAGTTACGTGATTGGGAGCGAGCAGTACTTC	CASSYVIGSEQYF
TRBD1	TRBV24-1	TRBJ2-1	14	few	TGTGCCACCAGTGATTTTCGGGGACAGGGCACGCAGTTCTTC	CATSDFRGQGTQFF
TRBD2	TRBV7-2	TRBJ2-7	17	few	TGTGCCAGCAGCCTTGGACTAGCGGGAGGTGTAGCCTACGAGCAGTACTTC	CASSLGLAGGVAYEQYF
-	TRBV2	TRBJ2-3	19	-	TGTGCCAGCAGTGAGTTCCGACCACAGGGACGGACTAACACAGATACGCAGTATTTT	CASSEFRPQGRTNTDTQYF
-	TRBV21-1	TRBJ1-2	16	few	TGTGCCAGCAGCACCCGGACAGGGAATCGGAACTATGGCTACACCTTC	CASSTRTGNRNYGYTF
TRBD1	TRBV5-1	TRBJ1-4	15	-	TGCGCCAGCAGCCAAACCGGGACAGCTAATGAAAAACTGTTTTTT	CASSQTGTANEKLFF
-	TRBV10-1	TRBJ1-1	14	-	TGCGCCAGCAGTGACCCAAACCGGGACACTGAAGCTTTCTTT	CASSDPNRDTEAFF
TRBD1	TRBV12-3/TRBV12-4	TRBJ2-7	13	-	TGTGCCAGCATGGACAGGGGGCCCAACGAGCAGTACTTC	CASMDRGPNEQYF
-	TRBV27	TRBJ2-7	13	few	TGTGCCAGCAGTTTTCGGAGGTCCTACGAGCAGTACTTC	CASSFRRSYEQYF
-	TRBV6-5	TRBJ1-1	14	few	TGTGCCAGCACCCGGGCCCAGGGAAGGACTGAAGCTTTCTTT	CASTRAQGRTEAFF
TRBD1	TRBV6-5	TRBJ1-2	17	few	TGTGCCAGCAGTTACACCGGGACAGGGGGCGCGGCCTATGGCTACACCTTC	CASSYTGTGGAAYGYTF
TRBD2	TRBV4-3	TRBJ2-3	17	-	TGCGCCAGGAGCCAAGATGGCGGCGGGGGGGCAACAGATACGCAGTATTTT	CARSQDGGGGATDTQYF
TRBD1	TRBV13	TRBJ2-7	15	-	TGTGCCAGCAGCCCCCGGGACAGGGTCGCCTACGAGCAGTACTTC	CASSPRDRVAYEQYF
-	TRBV7-8	TRBJ2-3	16	many	TGTGCCAGCAGCTTAGATTATGGGGGAACCACAGATACGCAGTATTTT	CASSLDYGGTTDTQYF
TRBD2	TRBV29-1	TRBJ2-7	16	few	TGCAGCGTTGCGGGGGGTTTTGCGGGGCATCGCCACGAGCAGTACTTC	CSVAGGFAGHRHEQYF
-	TRBV4-3	TRBJ2-5	14	many	TGCGCCAGCAGCCAAGATGCGACAGAAGAGACCCAGTACTTC	CASSQDATEETQYF
-	TRBV9	TRBJ2-5	15	-	TGTGCCAGCAGCGTAGGCAATCAGGCGGGGGAGACCCAGTACTTC	CASSVGNQAGETQYF
-	TRBV28	TRBJ2-1	15	-	TGTGCCAGCAAGGCCGGAGAACAGGTCTCGCGTGAGCAGTTCTTC	CASKAGEQVSREQFF
-	TRBV20-1	TRBJ1-4	14	-	TGCAGTGCTAGAGATGGGGCGGGGGGTGAAAAACTGTTTTTT	CSARDGAGGEKLFF
TRBD2	TRBV12-3/TRBV12-4	TRBJ2-1	18	-	TGTGCCAGCAGTTTAACTGGTGGACCAGCGGGAGTTAGTTGTGAGCAGTTCTTC	CASSLTGGPAGVSCEQFF
TRBD1	TRBV12-3/TRBV12-4	TRBJ1-5	14	-	TGTGCCAGCAGTGGGGGACAGAATAATCAGCCTCAGCATTTT	CASSGGQNNQPQHF
TRBD2	TRBV20-1	TRBJ2-5	14	-	TGCAGTGGTCGGGGGAGCGGGAGCCGCAATGAGCAGTACTTC	CSGRGSGSRNEQYF
-	TRBV2	TRBJ2-1	15	-	TGTGCCAGCAGTGAAGCAAGGGCGGGTGGGAATGAGCAGTTCTTC	CASSEARAGGNEQFF
TRBD2	TRBV5-1	TRBJ2-5	15	-	TGCGCCAGCAGCACCGGACTAGCGGGGGACCGGGCCCAGTACTTC	CASSTGLAGDRAQYF
-	TRBV27	TRBJ2-5	13	-	TGTGCCAGCAGTTTAGTTTTGGAAGAGACCCAGTACTTC	CASSLVLEETQYF
-	TRBV28	TRBJ2-3	13	-	TGTGCCAGCAGTCCCAACAGGGCAGATACGCAGTATTTT	CASSPNRADTQYF
TRBD1	TRBV9	TRBJ2-6	19	-	TGTGCCAGCAGCGTAGCTCGTGGGAGGACAGGGGCCGGGGCCAACGTCCTGACTTTC	CASSVARGRTGAGANVLTF
-	TRBV20-1	TRBJ2-5	12	few	TGCAGTGCGGAGGATAGTAGTGAGACCCAGTACTTC	CSAEDSSETQYF
-	TRBV7-2	TRBJ2-1	15	-	TGTGCCGGCAGCTTAGCGCGAGGGCCCTACAATGAGCAGTTCTTC	CAGSLARGPYNEQFF
-	TRBV11-2	TRBJ2-1	16	-	TGTGCCAGCAGCGCAGTCACAAGATGGGGTAGAGAGACCCAGTTCTTC	CASSAVTRWGRETQFF
-	TRBV9	TRBJ2-1	15	few	TGTGCCAGCAGCCCCCAGAGGAGCTCCTACAATGAGCAGTTCTTC	CASSPQRSSYNEQFF
TRBD2	TRBV4-2	TRBJ2-2	17	-	TGTGCCAGCAGCCAAGCGGCGGGGGGGATAAACACCGGGGAGCTGTTTTTT	CASSQAAGGINTGELFF
-	TRBV7-8	TRBJ2-5	13	many	TGTGCCAGCAGCCCGGGGATTCAAGAGACCCAGTACTTC	CASSPGIQETQYF
-	TRBV29-1	TRBJ2-7	14	many	TGCAGCGTCCTGGCCGGAAGGGTTAGCTACGAGCAGTACTTC	CSVLAGRVSYEQYF
TRBD1	TRBV5-1	TRBJ2-3	14	-	TGCGCCAGCAGCGACAGGGTGGGCACAGATACGCAGTATTTT	CASSDRVGTDTQYF
-	TRBV21-1	TRBJ1-5	15	-	TGTGCCAGCAGCAAAGAAGACAGGGTTAATCAGCCCCAGCATTTT	CASSKEDRVNQPQHF
TRBD2	TRBV3-1	TRBJ2-5	15	few	TGTGCCAGCAGCAGACGGACTAGCGGGAGTCAGACCCAGTACTTC	CASSRRTSGSQTQYF
TRBD2	TRBV7-2	TRBJ2-3	17	-	TGTGCCAGCAGCTTAGTGCCTAGCGGGGGGATAGCAGATACGCAGTATTTT	CASSLVPSGGIADTQYF
-	TRBV12-3/TRBV12-4	TRBJ1-2	14	few	TGTGCCAGCAGCCTTGTTTTGGCGTACTATGGCTACACCTTC	CASSLVLAYYGYTF
-	TRBV14	TRBJ2-7	15	-	TGTGCCAGCAGCCAAGATCCAACGGCATATACCGAGCAGTACTTC	CASSQDPTAYTEQYF
TRBD2	TRBV5-1	TRBJ2-1	14	-	TGCGCCAGCAGCGTGGGACTAGCGGGCAATGAGCAGTTCTTC	CASSVGLAGNEQFF
TRBD2	TRBV5-1	TRBJ2-3	18	-	TGCGCCAGCAGGAGCCTTAGCGGGAGTCGCACTAGCACAGATACGCAGTATTTT	CASRSLSGSRTSTDTQYF
TRBD2	TRBV30	TRBJ2-7	15	few	TGTGCCTGGACCCAAAACAGCGGGGGGGGCTACGAGCAGTACTTC	CAWTQNSGGGYEQYF